The source of this T cell receptor beta chain is a study of T cell responses to AZD1222 COVID-19 vaccine. Study in general: Timing groups of about 4 and about 12 weeks for second doses were pooled.

With respect to this clone: The antigen remains unidentified.

CDR1 is LNHDA, CDR2 SQIVND, per germline (reference sequence). The CDR3 loop spans 15 amino acids. V was shortened by 7 bases and J by 4 bases, with 16 bases between the two germline ends. Findings and caveats of the study: Seropositive AZD1222 recipients at baseline numbered only 5 or 6. A mostly white British donor set with more females was recruited, and clonal diversity was possibly underestimated. Reportedly, close to half of spike-specific TCRs are directed against unmutated variant regions.

Generated by immunoSEQ multiplex PCR, the TCRdb table keeps only in-frame clones and is missing some. The data show 100,000 to 110,000 clones, with about 86% seen just once and 15% to 20% held by the top ten. This clonotype was sampled from an adult in good health. The J gene is TRBJ1-4, the V gene TRBV19, with D hard to call. Source: peripheral blood, taken on day 0 of AZD1222 vaccination. The CDR3 bases are TGTGCCAGTACTATGAGAAGGACCCGTAATGAAAAACTGTTTTTT. Its translation is CASTMRRTRNEKLFF.